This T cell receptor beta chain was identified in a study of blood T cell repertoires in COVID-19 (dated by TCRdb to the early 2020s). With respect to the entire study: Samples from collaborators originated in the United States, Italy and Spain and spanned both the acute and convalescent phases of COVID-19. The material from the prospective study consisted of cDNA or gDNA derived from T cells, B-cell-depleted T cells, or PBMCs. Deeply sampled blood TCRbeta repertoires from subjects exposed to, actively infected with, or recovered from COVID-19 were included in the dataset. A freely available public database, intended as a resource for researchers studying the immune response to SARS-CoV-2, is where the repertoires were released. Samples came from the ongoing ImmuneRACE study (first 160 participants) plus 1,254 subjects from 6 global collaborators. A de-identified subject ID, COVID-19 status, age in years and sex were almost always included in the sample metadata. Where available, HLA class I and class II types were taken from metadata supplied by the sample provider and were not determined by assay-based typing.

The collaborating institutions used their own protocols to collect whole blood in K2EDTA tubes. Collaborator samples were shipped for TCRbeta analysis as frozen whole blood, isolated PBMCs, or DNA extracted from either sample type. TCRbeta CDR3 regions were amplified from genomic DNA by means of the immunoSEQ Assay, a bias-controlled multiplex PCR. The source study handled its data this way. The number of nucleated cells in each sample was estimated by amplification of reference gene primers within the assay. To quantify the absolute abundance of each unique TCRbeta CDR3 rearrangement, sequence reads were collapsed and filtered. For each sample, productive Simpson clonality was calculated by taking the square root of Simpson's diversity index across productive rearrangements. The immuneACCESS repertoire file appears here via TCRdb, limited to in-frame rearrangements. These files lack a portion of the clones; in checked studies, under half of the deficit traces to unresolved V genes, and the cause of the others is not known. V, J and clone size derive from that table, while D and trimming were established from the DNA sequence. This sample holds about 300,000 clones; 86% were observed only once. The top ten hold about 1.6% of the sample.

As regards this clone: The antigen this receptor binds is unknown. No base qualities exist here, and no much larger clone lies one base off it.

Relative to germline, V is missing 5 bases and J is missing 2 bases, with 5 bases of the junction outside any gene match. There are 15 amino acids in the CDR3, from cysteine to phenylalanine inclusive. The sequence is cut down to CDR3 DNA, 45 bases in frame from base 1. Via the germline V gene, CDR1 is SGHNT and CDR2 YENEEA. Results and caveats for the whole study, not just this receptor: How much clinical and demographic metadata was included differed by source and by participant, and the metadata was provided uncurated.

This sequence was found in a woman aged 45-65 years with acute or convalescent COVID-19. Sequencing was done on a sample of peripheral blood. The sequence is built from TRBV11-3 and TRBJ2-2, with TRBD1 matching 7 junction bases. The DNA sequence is TGTGCCAGCAGCCCCGACAGGGAAAACACCGGGGAGCTGTTTTTT. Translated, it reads CASSPDRENTGELFF.